This TCR beta chain originates from a study of T-cell reconstitution after alpha-beta-depleted transplantation in children. The junction had 5 bases not matched to a gene; V was cut back by 6 bases and J by 5 bases. CDR3 length: 15 amino acids. Preparing the TCRbeta library involved the use of unique molecular identifiers. TCRdb reanalysed the PCR reads using MiXCR and keeps one entry per CDR3 protein. The sample consists of 640,000 or so distinct CDR3 sequences, over 15% of them appearing once. J is TRBJ2-2 and V is TRBV12-3 or TRBV12-4; 11 bases are a match to TRBD1. The source of this sequence is a human donor who donated a stem cell graft to a child with acute myeloid leukemia. Sequencing used PBMCs from the stem cell graft donor, obtained from the stem cell graft. The CDR3 DNA reads TGTGCCAGCAGGAAGGGACAGGGGGTAACCGGGGAGCTGTTTTTT. This encodes CASRKGQGVTGELFF.